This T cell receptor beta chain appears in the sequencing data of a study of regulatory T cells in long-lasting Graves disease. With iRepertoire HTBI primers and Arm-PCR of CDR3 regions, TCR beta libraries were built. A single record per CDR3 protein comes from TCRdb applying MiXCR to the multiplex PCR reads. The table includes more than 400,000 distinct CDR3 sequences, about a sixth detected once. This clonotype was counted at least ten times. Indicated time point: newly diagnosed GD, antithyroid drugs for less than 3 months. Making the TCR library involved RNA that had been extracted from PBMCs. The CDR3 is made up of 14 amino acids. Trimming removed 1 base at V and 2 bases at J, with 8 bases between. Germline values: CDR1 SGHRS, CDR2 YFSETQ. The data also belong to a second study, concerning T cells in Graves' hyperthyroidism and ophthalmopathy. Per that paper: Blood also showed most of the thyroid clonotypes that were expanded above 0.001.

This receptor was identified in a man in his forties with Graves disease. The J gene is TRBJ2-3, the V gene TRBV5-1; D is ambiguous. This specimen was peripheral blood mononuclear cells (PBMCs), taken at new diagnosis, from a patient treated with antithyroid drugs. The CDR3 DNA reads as TGCGCCAGCAGCTTGTCGGACCCCACAGATACGCAGTATTTT. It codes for CASSLSDPTDTQYF.